The T cell receptor beta chain described here comes from a study of cytomegalovirus exposure and HLA in healthy donors. Study observations and caveats: For most subjects, TCR beta sequences were reported to predict HLA-A and HLA-B alleles with accuracy.

Notes on this clone: Its antigen is unknown.

PCR was performed using 60 Vbeta and 13 Jbeta primers. The repertoire was sequenced with immunoSEQ multiplex PCR; TCRdb's copy has only in-frame clones and lacks some. This table holds 75,000 to 85,000 clones. The sample consisted of PBMCs. This receptor was obtained from a young man in good health and CMV-seropositive.

The CDR3 loop reads CASSSQGSTLAKNIQYF. The CDR3 DNA reads TGTGCCAGTAGTTCCCAGGGGTCCACATTAGCCAAAAACATTCAGTACTTC. V is TRBV19 and J is TRBJ2-4; D is perhaps TRBD1 (6 bases). Germline values: CDR1 LNHDA, CDR2 SQIVND (reference sequence). Trimming stripped 5 bases from V and 0 bases from J, with 17 bases between. This CDR3 is built from 17 residues.